This TCR beta chain was sequenced during a study of early stage breast cancer tumors. Some clones are missing from TCRdb's copy, which holds only in-frame ones; the method was immunoSEQ multiplex PCR. The repertoire holds 9,500 to 11,000 clones, around two thirds seen once, with roughly a fifth in the top ten. Germline V lookup: CDR1 MNHEY, CDR2 SMNVEV (reference sequence). The CDR3 length is 15 residues. The J segment lost 2 bases and the V segment lost 4 bases, leaving 2 bases of the junction unmatched. Sequenced sample: breast tumor tissue. This receptor was taken from a person in their 40s with breast cancer. V is TRBV27 and J is TRBJ2-4; 10 bases align to TRBD1. The CDR3 region has the DNA TGTGCCAGCAGTTGGGACAGGGGATCCAAAAACATTCAGTACTTC. It encodes CASSWDRGSKNIQYF.